This T cell receptor beta chain was identified during a study of beta chain features in type 1 diabetes (dated by TCRdb to 2016 to 2018). About the study as a whole: No differences in mean age, gender distribution, total cell number or subset yield were found between patients and healthy donors. A total of 107,917,701 sorted cells were examined across all samples, and the number of cells per subset was strongly correlated with RNA yield. In the study, TCRB repertoires of sorted circulating CD4+ T cell subsets from recently diagnosed type 1 diabetes patients were compared with those of matched healthy donors. Regulatory and stem cell-like memory subsets were obtained from only 8 patients and about 8 healthy donors, while naive and central memory subsets were obtained from all 30 or so donors.

The CDR3, from cysteine to phenylalanine, totals 14 residues. The kept DNA is CDR3 alone, 42 bases in frame from the first base. Looking up the germline V gene (reference sequence) yields CDR1 GTSNPN and CDR2 SVGIG. The V end loses 6 bases and the J end loses 0 bases, and a stretch of 12 bases separates them. General study outcomes and caveats: Because the HLA sub-analyses included only small numbers of individuals, any influence of HLA type on TCRB rearrangement was left unresolved. At VDJ recombination sites, patients with type 1 diabetes made fewer insertions and deleted more nucleotides, a pattern implying thymic rearrangement abnormalities. Naive, central memory and regulatory TCRB repertoires appeared to be more alike among patients than among healthy donors. Because cDNA was sequenced instead of genomic DNA, highly expressing activated cells could be over-represented, though the groups showed no difference in activation or CD3 levels. PCR might favor shorter templates, but patient and control samples were amplified and corrected together, so any skew would affect both groups equally. In all four CD4+ subsets, TCRB CDR3 length was moderately but significantly shorter in type 1 diabetes patients.

The High Capacity cDNA Reverse Transcription Kit was used to reverse transcribe all of the isolated RNA, meaning that expressed TCRB transcripts were what got sequenced. Deep immunoSEQ sequencing was applied to naive, central memory and regulatory T cell samples, giving an average of roughly 3.5 million total reads per sample. Sorted cells were lysed in RLT buffer and RNA was extracted with DNase-treated RNeasy Micro or Mini kits, depending on cell number. Each cell subset was processed on its own to prevent cross-contamination, while patient and healthy donor samples were processed together. Using the immunoSEQ multiplex PCR, TCRB sequences were amplified from cDNA into 87-bp fragments spanning the CDR3 region. Sequencing of the amplicons was performed on the Illumina HiSeq platform. Per the source publication's procedure: Synthetic template baselines were used to correct PCR bias computationally, reads within Hamming distance 2 were collapsed together, and singletons that could not be merged were discarded. Reads were aligned against IMGT so that V, D and J genes, CDR3 length and insertions or deletions at six rearrangement sites could be assigned. Clonotype counts were normalized to sorted cell number within each subset before computing true diversity and Gini coefficients with the tcR R package. The overlap coefficient, calculated on TCRB nucleotide sequences, was used to quantify repertoire sharing. Out-of-frame TCRB sequences from naive cells were analyzed as a proxy for the pre-selection repertoire. The source is immuneACCESS, and TCRdb retained only in-frame sequences with V and J called. Part of the clones is not carried over; for the studies checked, unresolved V genes explain less than half of this, and the remainder is unexplained. V, J and clone size are taken as reported in that table, and D and trimming were inferred from the DNA itself. The sample includes 430,000 or so clones, with over 10% observed a single time. The top ten clones comprise around 0.05% of the sample.

A single peripheral blood draw of about 116 mL on average was collected from each donor into heparinised tubes. A BD FACSAria II and a panel including CD45RO, CCR7, CD25, CD127, CD95 and CD27 were used to sort naive, central memory, regulatory and stem cell-like memory CD4+ T cells. Purity was above 95% for every sorted population. Right away, PBMCs were isolated by Lymphoprep density gradient centrifugation and were stained directly, with no culture step. So that batch effects would be minimized, each experiment stained and sorted samples in pairs, pairing one healthy donor with one patient. To note about this clone: Its antigen remains undetermined. Base-call qualities are not available, and no considerably larger clone is one nucleotide away.

Sample: naive CD4+ T cells from blood. This specimen's cell subset or site label, interpreted: true naive CD4+ T cells. This chain joins TRBV30 to TRBJ2-4; confidence is insufficient to name the D gene. The sequence derives from a woman under 30 in good health. The CDR3: CACQVGLAKNIQYF. The nucleotide sequence is TGTGCCTGCCAAGTCGGTCTAGCCAAAAACATTCAGTACTTC.